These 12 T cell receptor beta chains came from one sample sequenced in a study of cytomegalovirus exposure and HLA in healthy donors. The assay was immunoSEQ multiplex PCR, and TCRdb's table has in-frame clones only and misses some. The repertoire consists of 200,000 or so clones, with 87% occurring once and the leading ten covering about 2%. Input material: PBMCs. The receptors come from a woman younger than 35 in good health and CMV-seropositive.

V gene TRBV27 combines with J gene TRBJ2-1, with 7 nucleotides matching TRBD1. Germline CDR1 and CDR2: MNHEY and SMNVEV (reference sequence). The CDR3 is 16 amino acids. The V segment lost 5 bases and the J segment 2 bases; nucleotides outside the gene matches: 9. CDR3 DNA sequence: TGTGCCAGCAGTGATAAGGCCGGGACAGCCTACAATGAGCAGTTCTTC. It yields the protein CASSDKAGTAYNEQFF.

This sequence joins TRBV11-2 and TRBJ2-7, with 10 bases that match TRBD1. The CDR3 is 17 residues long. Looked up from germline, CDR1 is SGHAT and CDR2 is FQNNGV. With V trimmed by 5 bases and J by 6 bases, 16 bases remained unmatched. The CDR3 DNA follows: TGTGCCAGCAGCCCTAGGACAGGGGGGTTCTGGGTCGGCGAGCAGTACTTC. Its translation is CASSPRTGGFWVGEQYF.

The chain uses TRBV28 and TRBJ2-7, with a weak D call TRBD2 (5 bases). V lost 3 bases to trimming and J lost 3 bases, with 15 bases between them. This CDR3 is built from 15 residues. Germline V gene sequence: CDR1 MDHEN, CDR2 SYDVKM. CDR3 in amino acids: CASSFSRGSGYEQYF. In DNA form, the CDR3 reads TGTGCCAGCAGTTTCTCTCGGGGAAGTGGCTACGAGCAGTACTTC.

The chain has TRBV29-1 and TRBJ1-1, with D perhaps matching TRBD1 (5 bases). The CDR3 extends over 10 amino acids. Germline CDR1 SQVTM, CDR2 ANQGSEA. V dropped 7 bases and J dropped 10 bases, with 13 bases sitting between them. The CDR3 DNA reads TGCAGCGCCGGGGCGGGGGTAGCTTTCTTT. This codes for CSAGAGVAFF.

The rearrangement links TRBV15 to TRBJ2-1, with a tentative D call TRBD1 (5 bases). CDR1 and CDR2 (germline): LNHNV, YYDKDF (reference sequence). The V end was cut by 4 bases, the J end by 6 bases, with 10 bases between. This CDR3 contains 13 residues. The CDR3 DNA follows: TGTGCCACCAGCACCCGACAGTCCAATGAGCAGTTCTTC. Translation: CATSTRQSNEQFF.

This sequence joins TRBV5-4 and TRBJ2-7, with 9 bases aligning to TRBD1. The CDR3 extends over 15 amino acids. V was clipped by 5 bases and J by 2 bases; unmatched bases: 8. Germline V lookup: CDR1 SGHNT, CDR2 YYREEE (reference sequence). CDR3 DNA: TGTGCCAGCAGAAGTTCCCGGGACAGGGCCTACGAGCAGTACTTC. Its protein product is CASRSSRDRAYEQYF.

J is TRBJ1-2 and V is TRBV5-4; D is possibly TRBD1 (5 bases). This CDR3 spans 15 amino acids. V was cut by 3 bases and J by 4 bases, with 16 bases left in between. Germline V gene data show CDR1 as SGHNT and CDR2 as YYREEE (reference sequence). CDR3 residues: CASSSGHPGSYGYTF. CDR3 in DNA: TGTGCCAGCAGCTCCGGACACCCCGGGAGCTATGGCTACACCTTC.

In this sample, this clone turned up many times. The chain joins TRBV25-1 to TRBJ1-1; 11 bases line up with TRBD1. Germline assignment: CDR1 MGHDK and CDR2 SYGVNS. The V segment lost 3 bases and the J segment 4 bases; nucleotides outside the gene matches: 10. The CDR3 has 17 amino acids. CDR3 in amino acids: CASSDRRTGGAGTEAFF. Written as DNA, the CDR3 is TGTGCCAGCAGTGATCGGAGGACAGGGGGCGCTGGCACTGAAGCTTTCTTT.

CDR3 DNA sequence: TGTGCCAGCAGTTCGAATGCAGGGGTTCCTTCCTACGAGCAGTACTTC. It encodes CASSSNAGVPSYEQYF. The chain recombines TRBV6-5 with TRBJ2-7, with D possibly matching TRBD1 (6 bases). Looked up from germline, CDR1 is MNHEY and CDR2 is SVGAGI. Deletions cut 4 bases from V and 1 base from J, with 17 bases between. The length of the CDR3 is 16 residues.

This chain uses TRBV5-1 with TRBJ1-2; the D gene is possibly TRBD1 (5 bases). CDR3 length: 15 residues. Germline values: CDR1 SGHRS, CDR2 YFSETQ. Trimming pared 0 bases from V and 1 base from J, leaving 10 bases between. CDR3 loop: CASSLAGAFNYGYTF. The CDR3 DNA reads TGCGCCAGCAGCTTGGCTGGGGCTTTTAACTATGGCTACACCTTC.

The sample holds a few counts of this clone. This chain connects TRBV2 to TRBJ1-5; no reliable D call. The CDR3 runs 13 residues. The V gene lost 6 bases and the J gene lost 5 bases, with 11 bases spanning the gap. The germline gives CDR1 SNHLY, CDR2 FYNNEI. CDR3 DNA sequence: TGTGCCAGCAGAGGAGATCGCGATCAGCCCCAGCATTTT. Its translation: CASRGDRDQPQHF.

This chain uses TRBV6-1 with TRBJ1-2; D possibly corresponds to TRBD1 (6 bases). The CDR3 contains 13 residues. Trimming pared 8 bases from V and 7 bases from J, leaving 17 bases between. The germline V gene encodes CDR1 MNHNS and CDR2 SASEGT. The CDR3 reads CASSNKQGTGYTF. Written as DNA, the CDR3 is TGTGCCAGCTCAAATAAACAGGGAACTGGCTACACCTTC.